The TCR beta chain described here comes from a study of cytomegalovirus exposure and HLA in healthy donors. Between the trimmed V and J ends, which lost 4 bases and 3 bases, there was a span of 20 bases. The germline gives CDR1 SGHRS, CDR2 YFSETQ. The CDR3 extends over 17 amino acids. Donors consisted of healthy bone marrow donors. The PCR was carried out with 60 Vbeta primers and 13 Jbeta primers. Method: immunoSEQ multiplex PCR; TCRdb's copy keeps in-frame clones and lacks some. This sample has a few hundred thousand clones, with 60% to 80% found just once. J is TRBJ2-1 and V is TRBV5-1, with a weak D call TRBD2 (6 bases). This TCR came from a young man in good health and CMV-seronegative. Sequenced: PBMCs. CDR3 sequence (DNA): TGCGCCAGCAGCCCACTCCCGGGGGACTCTAACTACAATGAGCAGTTCTTC. Translated: CASSPLPGDSNYNEQFF.